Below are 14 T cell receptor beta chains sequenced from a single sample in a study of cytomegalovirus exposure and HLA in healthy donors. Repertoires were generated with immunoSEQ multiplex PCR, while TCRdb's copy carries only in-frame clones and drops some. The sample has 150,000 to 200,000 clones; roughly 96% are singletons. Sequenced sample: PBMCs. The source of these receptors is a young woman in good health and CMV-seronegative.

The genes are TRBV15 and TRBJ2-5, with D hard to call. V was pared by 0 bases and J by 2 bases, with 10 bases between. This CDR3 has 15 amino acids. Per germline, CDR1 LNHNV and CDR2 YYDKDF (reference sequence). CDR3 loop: CATSRDTTAQETQYF. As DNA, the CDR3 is TGTGCCACCAGCAGAGATACCACAGCACAAGAGACCCAGTACTTC.

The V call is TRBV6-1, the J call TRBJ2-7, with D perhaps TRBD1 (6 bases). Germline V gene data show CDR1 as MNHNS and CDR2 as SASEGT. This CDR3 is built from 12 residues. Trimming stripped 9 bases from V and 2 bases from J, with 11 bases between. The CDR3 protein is CASGGSTYEQYF. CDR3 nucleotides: TGTGCCAGTGGGGGCTCGACCTACGAGCAGTACTTC.

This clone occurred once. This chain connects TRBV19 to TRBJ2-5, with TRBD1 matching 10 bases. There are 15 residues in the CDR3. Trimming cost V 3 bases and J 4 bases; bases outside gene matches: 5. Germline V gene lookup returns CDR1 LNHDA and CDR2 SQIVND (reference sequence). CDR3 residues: CASSIQGQGSETQYF. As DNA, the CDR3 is TGTGCCAGTAGTATCCAGGGACAGGGGTCAGAGACCCAGTACTTC.

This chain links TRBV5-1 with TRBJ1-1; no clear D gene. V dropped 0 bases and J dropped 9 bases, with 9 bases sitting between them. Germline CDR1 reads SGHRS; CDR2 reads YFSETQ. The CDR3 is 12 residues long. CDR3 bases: TGCGCCAGCAGCTTGGGTGGGCAGAAAGCTTTCTTT. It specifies CASSLGGQKAFF.

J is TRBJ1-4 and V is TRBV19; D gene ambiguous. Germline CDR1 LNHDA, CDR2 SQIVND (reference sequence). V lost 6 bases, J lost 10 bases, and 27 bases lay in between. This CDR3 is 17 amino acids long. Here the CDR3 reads CASSSGVTGAKLGKLFF. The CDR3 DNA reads TGTGCCAGTAGCTCGGGAGTAACTGGCGCTAAATTGGGAAAACTGTTTTTT. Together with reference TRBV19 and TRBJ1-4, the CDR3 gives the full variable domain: DGGITQSPKYLFRKEGQNVTLSCEQNLNHDAMYWYRQDPGQGLRLIYYSQIVNDFQKGDIAEGYSVSREKKESFPLTVTSAQKNPTAFYLCASSSGVTGAKLGKLFFGSGTQLSVL.

The CDR3 DNA reads as TGTGCCTGGACGGGGGAAGATACGCAGTATTTT. This sequence encodes CAWTGEDTQYF. The chain is built from TRBV30 and TRBJ2-3; a weak D match, TRBD2 (6 bases). This CDR3 spans 11 amino acids. V was cut by 4 bases and J by 5 bases, with 7 bases left in between. Germline values: CDR1 GTSNPN, CDR2 SVGIG (reference sequence).

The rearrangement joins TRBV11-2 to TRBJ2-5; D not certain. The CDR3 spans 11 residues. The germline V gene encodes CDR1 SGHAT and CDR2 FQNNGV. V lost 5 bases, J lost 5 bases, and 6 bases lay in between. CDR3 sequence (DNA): TGTGCCAGCAGCCGAAGCGAGACCCAGTACTTC. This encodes CASSRSETQYF.

The CDR3 region is CASSDPGGGSYGYTF. The CDR3, as DNA: TGTGCCAGCAGCGACCCGGGGGGGGGAAGCTATGGCTACACCTTC. This chain links TRBV7-9 with TRBJ1-2; possibly TRBD1 for D (5 bases). CDR1 and CDR2 from the germline V gene are SEHNR and FQNEAQ (reference sequence). Deletions cut 5 bases from V and 4 bases from J, with 17 bases between. The CDR3 is made up of 15 amino acids. Full variable domain (outside the CDR3, taken from reference TRBV7-9 and TRBJ1-2): DTGVSQNPRHKITKRGQNVTFRCDPISEHNRLYWYRQTLGQGPEFLTYFQNEAQLEKSRLLSDRFSAERPKGSFSTLEIQRTEQGDSAMYLCASSDPGGGSYGYTFGSGTRLTVV.

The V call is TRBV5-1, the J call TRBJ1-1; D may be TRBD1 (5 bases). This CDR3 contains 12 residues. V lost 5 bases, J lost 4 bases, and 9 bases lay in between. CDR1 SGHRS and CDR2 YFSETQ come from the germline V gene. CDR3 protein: CASRTAATEAFF. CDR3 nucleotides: TGCGCCAGCAGGACAGCCGCCACTGAAGCTTTCTTT.

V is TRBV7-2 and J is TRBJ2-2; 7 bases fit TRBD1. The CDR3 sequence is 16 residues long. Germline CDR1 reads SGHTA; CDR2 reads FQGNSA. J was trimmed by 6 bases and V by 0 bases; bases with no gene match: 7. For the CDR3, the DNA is TGTGCCAGCAGCTTAGCGTTGACAGGGCGGGCCGGGGAGCTGTTTTTT. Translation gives CASSLALTGRAGELFF.

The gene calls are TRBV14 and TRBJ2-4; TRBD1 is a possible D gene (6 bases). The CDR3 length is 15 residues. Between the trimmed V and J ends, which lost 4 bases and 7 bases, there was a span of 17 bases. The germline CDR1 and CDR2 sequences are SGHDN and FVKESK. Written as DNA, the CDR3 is TGTGCCAGCAGCCCCCTAGGGGTGGGGGCCAACATTCAGTACTTC. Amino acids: CASSPLGVGANIQYF.

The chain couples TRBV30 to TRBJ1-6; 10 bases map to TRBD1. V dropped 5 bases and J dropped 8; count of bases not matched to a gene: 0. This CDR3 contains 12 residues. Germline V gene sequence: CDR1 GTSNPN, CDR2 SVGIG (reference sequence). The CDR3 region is CAWGTGDSPLHF. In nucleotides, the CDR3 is TGTGCCTGGGGGACAGGGGATTCACCCCTCCACTTT.

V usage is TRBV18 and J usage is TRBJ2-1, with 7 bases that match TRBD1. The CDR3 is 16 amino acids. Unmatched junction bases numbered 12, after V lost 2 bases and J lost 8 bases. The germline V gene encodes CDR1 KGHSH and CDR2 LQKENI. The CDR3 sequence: CASSPSRGTEWDEQFF. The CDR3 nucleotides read TGTGCCAGCTCACCAAGCCGAGGGACAGAGTGGGATGAGCAGTTCTTC.

CDR3 bases: TGTGCCAGCAGCCCCGGGGGACTAGCTGGGCCGAACACCGGGGAGCTGTTTTTT. This encodes CASSPGGLAGPNTGELFF. The gene calls are TRBV5-4 and TRBJ2-2; 9 bases align to TRBD2. CDR3 length equals 18 residues. J lost 0 bases, V lost 4 bases, and 10 bases had no gene match. The germline V gene has CDR1 SGHNT and CDR2 YYREEE (reference sequence).